Below are 8 T cell receptor beta chains sequenced from a single sample in a study of PD-1 blockade in mismatch repair-deficient tumors. Time point described: approximately 10-day in vitro stimulation with candidate neoantigen peptide 4. Sequencing used immunoSEQ multiplex PCR; TCRdb keeps in-frame clones, though not all of them. This sample carries more than 11,000 clones, 80% to 85% of them seen once, and the ten largest clones take 20% to 25%. These receptors' targets are unknown. The source was cells cultured in vitro, collected from a patient treated with pembrolizumab. The receptors stem from an adult with mismatch repair-deficient cancer.

V usage is TRBV30 and J usage is TRBJ1-2; weak D call: TRBD1 (6 bases). The ends were cut back, 0 bases at V and 4 bases at J, with 18 bases in the middle. Germline lookup yields CDR1 GTSNPN and CDR2 SVGIG (reference sequence). The CDR3 covers 16 residues. The CDR3 loop is CAWSVVGEGESYGYTF. Here the CDR3 DNA reads TGTGCCTGGAGTGTGGTCGGGGAGGGGGAATCCTATGGCTACACCTTC.

The rearrangement links TRBV5-1 to TRBJ1-2; D is perhaps TRBD1 (5 bases). From germline, CDR1 is SGHRS and CDR2 YFSETQ. V lost 7 bases, J lost 8 bases, and 21 bases lay in between. The CDR3 contains 14 residues. Here the CDR3 reads CASGRPERGFGYTF. CDR3 coding DNA: TGCGCCAGCGGCAGACCCGAAAGGGGTTTCGGCTACACCTTC.

This chain connects TRBV5-6 to TRBJ2-3; TRBD2 agrees at 7 bases. Per the germline V gene, CDR1 is SGHDT and CDR2 is YYEEEE. The V segment lost 6 bases and the J segment 3 bases; nucleotides outside the gene matches: 16. This CDR3 comprises 17 residues. The CDR3: CASIRNQGPGRTDTQYF. The DNA of the CDR3 is TGTGCCAGCATTCGTAATCAGGGACCCGGGAGGACAGATACGCAGTATTTT. Full variable domain (missing parts from reference TRBV5-6 and TRBJ2-3): DAGVTQSPTHLIKTRGQQVTLRCSPKSGHDTVSWYQQALGQGPQFIFQYYEEEERQRGNFPDRFSGHQFPNYSSELNVNALLLGDSALYLCASIRNQGPGRTDTQYFGPGTRLTVL.

This clone has just a few counts. The CDR3 loop reads CASSPGQGGGYTF. For the CDR3, the DNA is TGTGCCAGCAGTCCGGGACAGGGTGGAGGCTACACCTTC. The chain couples TRBV27 to TRBJ1-2, with 9 bases aligning to TRBD1. Germline values: CDR1 MNHEY, CDR2 SMNVEV (reference sequence). The CDR3 spans 13 residues. With 5 bases clipped from V and 8 bases from J, the junction kept 6 bases outside the gene matches.

This chain connects TRBV2 to TRBJ2-7; TRBD1 aligns across 9 bases. Germline V gene sequence: CDR1 SNHLY, CDR2 FYNNEI. V was clipped by 6 bases and J by 1 base; unmatched bases: 4. The CDR3 is 14 amino acids. The CDR3 bases are TGTGCCAGCAGCGGGACAGGGCGGTCCTACGAGCAGTACTTC. This gives the protein CASSGTGRSYEQYF.

The sample holds one count of this clone. The chain is built from TRBV27 and TRBJ1-1; 8 positions match TRBD1. The CDR3 spans 14 residues. Germline V gene lookup returns CDR1 MNHEY and CDR2 SMNVEV (reference sequence). The trim removed 4 bases at V and 4 bases at J, leaving 5 bases unmatched. The CDR3 reads CASSSGQGSTEAFF. The CDR3 nucleotides are TGTGCCAGCAGTTCAGGACAGGGAAGCACTGAAGCTTTCTTT.

The J gene is TRBJ2-7, the V gene TRBV6-6; 10 nucleotides match TRBD2. The CDR3 spans 13 residues. Germline loops: CDR1 MNHNY, CDR2 SVGAGI (reference sequence). Germline trimming cut 6 bases from V and 6 bases from J; bases unmatched to any gene: 5. In DNA form, the CDR3 reads TGTGCCAGCAGAGCGGGAGGGGAAGGCGAGCAGTACTTC. Its translation: CASRAGGEGEQYF.

This clone turned up a few times. V usage is TRBV27 and J usage is TRBJ2-7; 7 bases agree with TRBD2. This CDR3 region has 12 residues. Germline CDR1 is MNHEY and CDR2 is SMNVEV (reference sequence). V trimming: 8 bases; J trimming: 3 bases; junction bases outside the gene matches: 4. The CDR3 reads CASFGGGYEQYF. DNA of the CDR3: TGTGCCAGCTTTGGCGGGGGCTACGAGCAGTACTTC.